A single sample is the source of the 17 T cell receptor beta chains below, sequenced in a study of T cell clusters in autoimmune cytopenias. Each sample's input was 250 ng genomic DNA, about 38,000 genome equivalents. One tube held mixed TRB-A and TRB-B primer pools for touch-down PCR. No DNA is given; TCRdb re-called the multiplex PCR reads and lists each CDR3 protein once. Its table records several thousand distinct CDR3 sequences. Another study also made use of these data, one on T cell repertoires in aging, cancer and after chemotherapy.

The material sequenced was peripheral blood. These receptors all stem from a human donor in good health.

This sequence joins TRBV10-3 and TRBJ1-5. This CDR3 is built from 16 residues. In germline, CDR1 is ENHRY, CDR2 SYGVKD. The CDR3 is CAISESDTWSNQPQHF.

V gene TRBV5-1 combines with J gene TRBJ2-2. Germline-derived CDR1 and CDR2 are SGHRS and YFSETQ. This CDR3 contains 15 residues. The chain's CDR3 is CASSLDSHATGELFF.

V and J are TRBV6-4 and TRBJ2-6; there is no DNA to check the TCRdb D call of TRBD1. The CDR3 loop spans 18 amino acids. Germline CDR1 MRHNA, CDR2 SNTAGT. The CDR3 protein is CASSDSGQGASGANVLTF.

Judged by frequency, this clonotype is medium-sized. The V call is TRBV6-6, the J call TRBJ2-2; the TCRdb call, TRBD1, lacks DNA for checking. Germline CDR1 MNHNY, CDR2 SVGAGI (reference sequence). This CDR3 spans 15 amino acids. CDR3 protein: CASSFEGGGPGELFF.

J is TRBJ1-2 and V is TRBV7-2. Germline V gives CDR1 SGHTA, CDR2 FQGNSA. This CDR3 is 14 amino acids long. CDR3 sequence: CAISLVREADGYTF.

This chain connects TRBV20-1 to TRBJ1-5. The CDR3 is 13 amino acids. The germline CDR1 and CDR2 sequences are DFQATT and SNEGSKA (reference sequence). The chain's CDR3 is CSATGDSNQPQHF.

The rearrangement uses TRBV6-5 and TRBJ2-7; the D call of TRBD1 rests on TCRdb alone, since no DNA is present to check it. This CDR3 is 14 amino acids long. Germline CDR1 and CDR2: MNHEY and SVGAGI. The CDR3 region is CASSSGQGVYEQYF.

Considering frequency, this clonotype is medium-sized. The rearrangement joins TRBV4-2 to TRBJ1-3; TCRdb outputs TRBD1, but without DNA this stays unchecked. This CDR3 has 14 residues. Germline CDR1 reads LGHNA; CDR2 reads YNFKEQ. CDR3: CASSAPGQRDTIYF.

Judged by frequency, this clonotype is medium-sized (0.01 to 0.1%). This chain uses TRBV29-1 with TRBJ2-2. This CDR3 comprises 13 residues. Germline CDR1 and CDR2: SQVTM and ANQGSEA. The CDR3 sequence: CSVSWGSTGELFF.

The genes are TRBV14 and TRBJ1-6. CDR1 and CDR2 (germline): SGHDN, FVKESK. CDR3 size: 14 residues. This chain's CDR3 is CASSPISQDFTLHF.

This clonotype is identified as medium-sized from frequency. The CDR3 sequence is CSGQGEDGDTF. The chain has TRBV29-1 and TRBJ1-2; TCRdb reports TRBD1, a call that lacks DNA to check it against. The CDR3 loop spans 11 amino acids. Germline V gene data show CDR1 as SQVTM and CDR2 as ANQGSEA.

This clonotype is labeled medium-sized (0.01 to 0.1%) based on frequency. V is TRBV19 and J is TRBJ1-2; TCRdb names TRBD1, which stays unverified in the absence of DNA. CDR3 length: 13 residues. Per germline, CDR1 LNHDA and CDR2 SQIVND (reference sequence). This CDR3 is CASSIGTEYGYTF.

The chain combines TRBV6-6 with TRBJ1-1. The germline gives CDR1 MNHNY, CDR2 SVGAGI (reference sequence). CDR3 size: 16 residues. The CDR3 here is CASSYRWEESGPEAFF.

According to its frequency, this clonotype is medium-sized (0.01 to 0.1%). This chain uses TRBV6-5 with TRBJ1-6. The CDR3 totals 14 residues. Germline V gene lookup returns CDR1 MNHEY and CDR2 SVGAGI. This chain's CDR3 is CASTRSSYNSPLHF.

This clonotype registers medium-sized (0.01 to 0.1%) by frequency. CDR3: CASSSLDSGGEAFF. The chain joins TRBV27 to TRBJ1-1; absent DNA, TCRdb's TRBD1 call cannot be checked. Germline lookup yields CDR1 MNHEY and CDR2 SMNVEV (reference sequence). The CDR3 is 14 residues long.

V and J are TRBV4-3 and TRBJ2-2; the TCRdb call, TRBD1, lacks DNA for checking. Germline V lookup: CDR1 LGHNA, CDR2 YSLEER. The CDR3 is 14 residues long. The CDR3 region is CASGRDQNTGELFF.

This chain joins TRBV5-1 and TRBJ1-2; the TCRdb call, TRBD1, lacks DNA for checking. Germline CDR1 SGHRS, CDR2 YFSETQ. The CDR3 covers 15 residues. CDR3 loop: CASRVPGQDGYGYTF.